The source of this TCR beta chain is a study of chemoradiotherapy in HPV16-positive cancers. The V and J ends lost 9 bases and 3 bases, in that order; junction bases with no gene match: 5. This CDR3 contains 13 residues. Germline V gene sequence: CDR1 MDHEN, CDR2 SYDVKM. Clones were read by immunoSEQ multiplex PCR, and TCRdb kept only the in-frame ones, dropping some. The sample includes about 20,000 clones, 89% of them seen just once. The chain couples TRBV28 to TRBJ2-1, with TRBD1 identical over 7 bases. Material: blood, obtained from a patient who underwent chemoradiotherapy. The receptor comes from a human donor with HPV-associated anogenital cancer. The CDR3 region is CASSTGRYNEQFF. The CDR3 bases are TGTGCCAGTTCGACAGGGCGCTACAATGAGCAGTTCTTC.